The 16 T cell receptor beta chains below all came from one sample that was sequenced in a study of naive and memory T cell subsets. Alpha and beta constant region primers primed reverse transcription for blood and skin samples. Via MiXCR, TCRdb re-called the 5' RACE reads, giving one row per CDR3 protein. Of over 20,000 distinct CDR3 sequences listed, roughly a quarter are singletons. Adult healthy volunteers gave 2.5 ml peripheral blood for whole-blood RNA. The receptors here all came from a female donor in good health.

This clonotype was recorded many times. V usage is TRBV20-1 and J usage is TRBJ1-2, with D unclear. The V gene lost 0 bases and the J gene lost 5 bases, with 13 bases spanning the gap. The CDR3 has 14 amino acids. The germline gives CDR1 DFQATT, CDR2 SNEGSKA (reference sequence). The CDR3 DNA sequence: TGCAGTGCTAGAGATCTCCGGAATCCGTATGGCTACACCTTC. Amino acid sequence: CSARDLRNPYGYTF.

The gene calls are TRBV13 and TRBJ2-1, with 8 bases that match TRBD1. Germline CDR1 PRHDT, CDR2 FYEKMQ (reference sequence). The ends lost 10 bases at V and 5 bases at J; junction bases unmatched: 10. This CDR3 contains 14 residues. This CDR3 is CATPLPDRDNEQFF. CDR3 bases: TGTGCCACCCCCCTCCCGGACAGGGACAATGAGCAGTTCTTC.

This clonotype appeared many times. The J gene is TRBJ1-1, the V gene TRBV29-1; the match to TRBD1 covers 9 bases. The CDR3 sequence is 14 residues long. V lost 6 bases and J lost 0; bases outside the gene matches: 5. The germline V gene has CDR1 SQVTM and CDR2 ANQGSEA. CDR3 region: CSVGQGQLNTEAFF. CDR3 sequence (DNA): TGCAGCGTGGGACAGGGCCAATTGAACACTGAAGCTTTCTTT.

This clonotype showed up just a few times. V gene TRBV29-1 combines with J gene TRBJ2-7; the match to TRBD1 covers 8 bases. The CDR3 is 13 residues long. The junction had 6 bases not matched to a gene; V was cut back by 4 bases and J by 4 bases. Looked up from germline, CDR1 is SQVTM and CDR2 is ANQGSEA. The CDR3 loop is CSVGDRGFYEQYF. Here the CDR3 DNA reads TGCAGCGTTGGCGACAGGGGATTTTACGAGCAGTACTTC.

The V and J genes are TRBV20-1 and TRBJ2-7; 7 bases agree with TRBD2. V shed 6 bases, J shed 3 bases, and the junction held 8 bases outside the gene matches. Germline-derived CDR1 and CDR2 are DFQATT and SNEGSKA (reference sequence). The CDR3 consists of 13 residues. CDR3: CSAGRGGGYEQYF. In DNA form, the CDR3 reads TGCAGTGCCGGACGGGGCGGGGGCTACGAGCAGTACTTC.

This clonotype was found a few times. The CDR3 sequence: CASRPGTGYRDSYEQYF. The CDR3 coding sequence is TGTGCCAGCAGGCCCGGGACAGGATACCGAGACTCCTACGAGCAGTACTTC. The chain joins TRBV28 to TRBJ2-7; 8 bases fit TRBD1. Germline lookup yields CDR1 MDHEN and CDR2 SYDVKM. The CDR3 is 17 amino acids. Germline trimming cut 6 bases from V and 0 bases from J; bases unmatched to any gene: 13.

This clonotype was seen only a few times. The V and J genes are TRBV5-1 and TRBJ1-6; D not resolved. CDR1 SGHRS and CDR2 YFSETQ come from the germline V gene. The CDR3 consists of 16 residues. Deletions cut 4 bases from V and 0 bases from J, with 11 bases between. The CDR3 nucleotides are TGCGCCAGCAGCCTGGACGGAGGCTCCTATAATTCACCCCTCCACTTT. Protein sequence: CASSLDGGSYNSPLHF.

The V and J genes are TRBV29-1 and TRBJ2-3; TRBD2 matches 11 bases. V was pared by 2 bases and J by 4 bases, with 11 bases of the junction left unmatched. Germline CDR1 SQVTM, CDR2 ANQGSEA. This CDR3 contains 17 residues. The CDR3 region is CSVESSGRALAPDTQYF. In DNA form, the CDR3 reads TGCAGCGTTGAAAGTAGCGGGAGGGCCTTAGCGCCAGATACGCAGTATTTT.

J is TRBJ2-3 and V is TRBV29-1; a weak D match, TRBD1 (6 bases). The CDR3 is 13 residues long. Trimming took off 3 bases at V and 3 bases at J, with 10 bases between the two ends. Germline V gene data show CDR1 as SQVTM and CDR2 as ANQGSEA. The DNA of the CDR3 is TGCAGCGTTGAGCACAGGGCGACAGATACGCAGTATTTT. As protein: CSVEHRATDTQYF.

In its sample, this clonotype ranks as medium-sized. V and J are TRBV15 and TRBJ2-3; no clear D gene. The CDR3 spans 16 residues. The germline gives CDR1 LNHNV, CDR2 YYDKDF (reference sequence). The V end was cut by 5 bases, the J end by 5 bases, with 20 bases between. The CDR3 here is CATSARGGRSLDTQYF. The CDR3 DNA reads as TGTGCCACCAGCGCACGCGGCGGAAGGTCTTTAGATACGCAGTATTTT.

A few counts support this clonotype. The chain is built from TRBV29-1 and TRBJ2-7; 12 positions agree with TRBD1. V shed 4 bases, J shed 0 bases, and the junction held 4 bases outside the gene matches. Germline-derived CDR1 and CDR2 are SQVTM and ANQGSEA. CDR3 length: 15 residues. CDR3 sequence reads: CSVAGQGADSYEQYF. In nucleotides, the CDR3 is TGCAGCGTTGCGGGACAGGGGGCGGACTCCTACGAGCAGTACTTC.

This chain links TRBV20-1 with TRBJ1-5; 9 positions agree with TRBD1. The CDR3 totals 16 residues. With 4 bases clipped from V and 5 bases from J, the junction kept 12 bases outside the gene matches. The germline CDR1 and CDR2 sequences are DFQATT and SNEGSKA (reference sequence). CDR3 sequence reads: CSATNWGQGDYQPQHF. The CDR3 DNA reads TGCAGTGCTACCAACTGGGGACAGGGAGACTATCAGCCCCAGCATTTT.

By frequency in the sample, this clonotype is medium-sized. The chain is built from TRBV19 and TRBJ1-1, with D possibly being TRBD1 (5 bases). V lost 8 bases, J lost 3 bases, and 19 bases lay in between. The V gene's germline CDR1 is LNHDA and CDR2 SQIVND (reference sequence). The CDR3 runs 15 residues. The DNA for the CDR3 is TGTGCCAGTTCTTCTCCGGACATGACGGACACTGAAGCTTTCTTT. Translated, it gives CASSSPDMTDTEAFF.

This clonotype was detected many times. The chain employs TRBV12-5 and TRBJ1-5; the D is unclear. The CDR3 loop spans 11 amino acids. V lost 5 bases and J 6 bases, leaving 5 bases between the germline ends. From germline, CDR1 is LGHNT and CDR2 FRNRAP. The CDR3: CASGTVQPQHF. CDR3 DNA sequence: TGTGCTAGTGGTACAGTTCAGCCCCAGCATTTT.

The V call is TRBV4-2, the J call TRBJ1-6; possibly TRBD1 for D (5 bases). CDR1 is LGHNA and CDR2 is YNFKEQ in the germline V gene. Trimming shortened V by 0 bases and J by 3 bases, and 6 bases separated the two germline ends. The CDR3 covers 15 residues. CDR3 sequence (DNA): TGTGCCAGCAGCCAAGACCAGGGCTATAATTCACCCCTCCACTTT. This codes for CASSQDQGYNSPLHF.

This clonotype was seen a handful of times. V gene TRBV5-6 combines with J gene TRBJ2-7; D unclear. The CDR3 totals 14 residues. V gave up 0 bases and J gave up 3 bases, with 10 bases separating them. The V gene's germline CDR1 is SGHDT and CDR2 YYEEEE. Written as DNA, the CDR3 is TGTGCCAGCAGCTTGGAGGGCAGGATCTACGAGCAGTACTTC. Amino acids: CASSLEGRIYEQYF.